This paragraph reports one TCR beta chain. What it binds is not known. The germline V gene encodes CDR1 KGHSH and CDR2 LQKENI. Trimming removed 6 bases from V and 2 bases from J, with 11 bases in between. The CDR3 sequence is 13 residues long. The sample originates from a study of cytomegalovirus exposure and HLA in healthy donors. Study-wide points: An Asian-associated ancestry cluster reportedly showed fewer N-insertions than the roughly 700-donor mean in a later analysis.

With 60 Vbeta and 13 Jbeta primers, the PCR was carried out. The method was immunoSEQ multiplex PCR; TCRdb's version includes in-frame clones alone and lacks a portion of them. Here the sample spans fewer than 200,000 clones, more than 70% being singletons. The sequence came from a man between 60 and 75 years old in good health and CMV-seronegative. The rearrangement links TRBV18 to TRBJ2-7; D perhaps matches TRBD1 (5 bases). Material for sequencing was PBMCs. CDR3 nucleotide sequence: TGTGCCAGCTCCCTCAGGGTCACCTACGAGCAGTACTTC. It encodes CASSLRVTYEQYF.